The rows below give T cell receptor beta chains drawn from one sample of a study of graft-versus-host responses after intestinal transplantation. Profiled with immunoSEQ multiplex PCR; TCRdb holds only in-frame clones, not every one. The sample lists about 9,500 clones; roughly 90% were seen once. The sequencing used PBMCs, collected just under 250 days after intestinal transplant. The receptors come from a human patient who received an intestinal transplant, so some T cells may come from the graft donor. Both conserved end residues are part of each CDR3. A D gene is named only where the DNA matches it firmly. A row's size may be missing; if present it is once, few, many or a size class.

>TRBV19|NA|TRBJ2-7|TRBD1
CASSVRGLPYEQYF
TGTGCCAGTAGTGTCAGGGGGCTCCCCTACGAGCAGTACTTC
>TRBV2|once|TRBJ2-1|TRBD2
CASSLARLAGVNEQFF
TGTGCCAGCTCTTTAGCCCGGCTAGCGGGAGTAAATGAGCAGTTCTTC
>TRBV5-1|NA|TRBJ1-3|NA
CASSSLMHGNTIYF
TGCGCCAGCAGCTCTTTGATGCATGGAAACACCATATATTTT
>TRBV5-5|once|TRBJ2-7|NA
CASSLFRNSYEQYF
TGTGCCAGCAGCTTGTTCAGGAACTCCTACGAGCAGTACTTC
>TRBV27|NA|TRBJ2-7|TRBD2
CASSSQVIWGGKTYEQYF
TGTGCCAGCAGCTCCCAAGTCATTTGGGGGGGGAAAACCTACGAGCAGTACTTC
>TRBV6-5|NA|TRBJ1-5|NA
CASSPGSNQPQHF
TGTGCCAGCAGCCCAGGTAGCAATCAGCCCCAGCATTTT
>TRBV5-4|NA|TRBJ2-2|NA
CASSPRTVANTGELFF
TGTGCCAGCAGTCCGAGGACAGTCGCGAACACCGGGGAGCTGTTTTTT
>TRBV5-4|NA|TRBJ2-7|NA
CASSSLAGPSSYEQYF
TGTGCCAGCAGCTCACTTGCGGGACCGAGCTCCTACGAGCAGTACTTC
>TRBV6-6|NA|TRBJ2-7|NA
CASSYSKADFFYEQYF
TGTGCCAGCAGTTACTCGAAGGCCGACTTTTTCTACGAGCAGTACTTC
>TRBV27|NA|TRBJ2-3|NA
CASSLGSDTQYF
TGTGCCAGCAGTTTAGGGTCTGATACGCAGTATTTT
>TRBV28|NA|TRBJ2-1|NA
CASSLFGGSYNEQFF
TGTGCCAGCAGTTTATTTGGTGGCTCCTACAATGAGCAGTTCTTC
>TRBV29-1|once|TRBJ1-2|NA
CSVAGTNGYTF
TGCAGCGTTGCAGGGACAAATGGCTACACCTTC
>TRBV6-5|NA|TRBJ2-1|NA
CASSYSMGWNEQFF
TGTGCCAGCAGTTACTCAATGGGGTGGAATGAGCAGTTCTTC
>TRBV28|NA|TRBJ1-1|TRBD1
CASSPDRENTEAFF
TGTGCCAGCAGTCCCGACAGGGAGAACACTGAAGCTTTCTTT
>TRBV18|NA|TRBJ1-5|TRBD1
CASSPVQGGVQPQHF
TGTGCCAGCTCACCAGTCCAGGGGGGGGTTCAGCCCCAGCATTTT
>TRBV6-5|NA|TRBJ1-1|NA
CAVGGRYTEAFF
TGTGCCGTGGGCGGAAGGTACACTGAAGCTTTCTTT
>TRBV19|NA|TRBJ1-5|NA
CASRDRSNQPQHF
TGTGCCAGTAGGGACAGAAGCAATCAGCCCCAGCATTTT
>TRBV10-1|NA|TRBJ2-7|NA
CASSELSANSYEQYF
TGCGCCAGCAGTGAGTTAAGTGCAAATAGCTACGAGCAGTACTTC
>TRBV5-1|NA|TRBJ2-2|TRBD1
CASTHTGTGVTGELFF
TGCGCCAGCACCCATACCGGGACAGGGGTAACCGGGGAGCTGTTTTTT
>TRBV2|NA|TRBJ2-1|TRBD2
CASANSGSGTNNEQFF
TGTGCCAGCGCTAATAGCGGGAGTGGGACCAACAATGAGCAGTTCTTC
>TRBV18|once|TRBJ1-1|NA
CASSPLSGRGSNTEAFF
TGTGCCAGCTCACCACTAAGCGGAAGGGGCTCGAACACTGAAGCTTTCTTT
>TRBV9|NA|TRBJ2-1|NA
CASSVSASSYNEQFF
TGTGCCAGCAGCGTATCGGCTAGCTCCTACAATGAGCAGTTCTTC
>TRBV19|NA|TRBJ2-1|TRBD2
CASSPPSGRANEQFF
TGTGCCAGTAGTCCGCCCAGCGGGAGGGCCAATGAGCAGTTCTTC
>TRBV7-3|NA|TRBJ2-1|NA
CASSPRGGAVSYNEQFF
TGTGCCAGCAGCCCCCGGGGCGGGGCGGTCTCCTACAATGAGCAGTTCTTC
>TRBV10-3|few|TRBJ2-2|NA
CATLAERGTGELFF
TGTGCCACCCTAGCAGAACGCGGCACCGGGGAGCTGTTTTTT
>TRBV6-4|NA|TRBJ2-1|TRBD1
CASSDETGGYNEQFF
TGTGCCAGCAGTGACGAGACAGGGGGCTACAATGAGCAGTTCTTC
>TRBV30|NA|TRBJ1-1|TRBD1
CAADRVHTEAFF
TGTGCCGCGGACAGGGTGCACACTGAAGCTTTCTTT
>TRBV7-9|NA|TRBJ1-2|NA
CASSLESGPDGYTF
TGTGCCAGCAGCTTAGAATCAGGTCCGGATGGCTACACCTTC
>TRBV7-2|once|TRBJ2-7|TRBD2
CASSFVSPGLAGVFEQYF
TGTGCCAGCAGCTTTGTGTCCCCGGGACTAGCGGGAGTTTTTGAGCAGTACTTC
>TRBV16|few|TRBJ1-5|TRBD1
CASSPPDREGNPPQHF
TGTGCCAGCAGCCCACCCGACAGGGAAGGCAATCCGCCCCAGCATTTT
>TRBV9|NA|TRBJ1-1|NA
CASSVGDTEAFF
TGTGCCAGCAGCGTAGGTGACACTGAAGCTTTCTTT
>TRBV7-9|NA|TRBJ2-5|TRBD1
CASSSRDRGREETQYF
TGTGCCAGCAGCTCCCGGGACAGGGGGCGCGAAGAGACCCAGTACTTC
>TRBV29-1|once|TRBJ2-5|TRBD1
CSVGRTGAVGETQYF
TGCAGCGTTGGAAGGACAGGGGCCGTGGGGGAGACCCAGTACTTC
>TRBV19|NA|TRBJ2-5|NA
CASSMFDLAGETQYF
TGTGCCAGTAGTATGTTTGATCTGGCTGGGGAGACCCAGTACTTC
>TRBV10-3|NA|TRBJ2-1|TRBD2
CAISEMLAGDGSYNEQFF
TGTGCCATCAGTGAGATGCTAGCGGGAGATGGGTCCTACAATGAGCAGTTCTTC
>TRBV7-2|NA|TRBJ1-6|NA
CASSFRQNHNSPLHF
TGTGCCAGCAGCTTCAGACAGAACCACAATTCACCCCTCCACTTT
>TRBV21-1|NA|TRBJ2-7|NA
CASSSSGYEQYF
TGTGCCAGCAGCAGTAGCGGCTACGAGCAGTACTTC
>TRBV4-1|NA|TRBJ2-1|NA
CASSQAYYNEQFF
TGCGCCAGCAGCCAAGCCTATTACAATGAGCAGTTCTTC
>TRBV9|NA|TRBJ1-2|NA
CASSVIPYGYTF
TGTGCCAGCAGCGTAATCCCCTATGGCTACACCTTC
>TRBV5-4|NA|TRBJ2-1|TRBD2
CASSVPGLAGGREQFF
TGTGCCAGCAGCGTCCCGGGACTAGCGGGAGGACGGGAGCAGTTCTTC
>TRBV5-5|NA|TRBJ2-7|TRBD2
CASSFRALAELTYEQYF
TGTGCCAGCAGCTTCCGCGCACTAGCGGAGCTAACCTACGAGCAGTACTTC
>TRBV2|NA|TRBJ2-1|TRBD2
CASSETAGGGSGNGGTSGMNEQFF
TGTGCCAGCAGTGAAACTGCGGGCGGGGGGAGCGGGAATGGCGGGACTAGCGGGATGAATGAGCAGTTCTTC
>TRBV2|NA|TRBJ2-3|NA
CASSERVAADTQYF
TGTGCCAGCAGTGAAAGGGTAGCCGCAGATACGCAGTATTTT
>TRBV4-2|NA|TRBJ1-3|NA
CASSLTTGYSGNTIYF
TGTGCCAGCAGCCTAACCACAGGTTACTCTGGAAACACCATATATTTT
>TRBV11-2|NA|TRBJ2-4|NA
CASSLEEGALTAKNIQYF
TGTGCCAGCAGCTTAGAGGAGGGGGCGCTTACAGCCAAAAACATTCAGTACTTC
>TRBV28|NA|TRBJ2-7|TRBD1
CASSLQGAYEQYF
TGTGCCAGCAGTTTGCAGGGGGCCTACGAGCAGTACTTC